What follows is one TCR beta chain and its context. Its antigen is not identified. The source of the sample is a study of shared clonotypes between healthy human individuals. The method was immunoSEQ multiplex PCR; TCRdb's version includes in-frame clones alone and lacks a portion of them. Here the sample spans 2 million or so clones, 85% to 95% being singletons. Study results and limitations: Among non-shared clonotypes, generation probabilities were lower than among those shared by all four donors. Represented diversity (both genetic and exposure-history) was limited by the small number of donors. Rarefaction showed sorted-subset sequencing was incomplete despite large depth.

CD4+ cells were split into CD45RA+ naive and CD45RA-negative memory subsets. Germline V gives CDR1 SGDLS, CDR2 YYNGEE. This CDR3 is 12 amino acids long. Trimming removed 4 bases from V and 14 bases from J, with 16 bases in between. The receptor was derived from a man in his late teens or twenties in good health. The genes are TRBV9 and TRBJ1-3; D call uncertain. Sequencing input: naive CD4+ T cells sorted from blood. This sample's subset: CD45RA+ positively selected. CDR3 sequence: CASSSDVQLLYF. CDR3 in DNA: TGTGCCAGCAGCTCAGACGTCCAGCTCCTATATTTT.